Following are 7 T cell receptor beta chains from one sample sequenced in a study of cytomegalovirus exposure and HLA in healthy donors. Amplification used 60 Vbeta primers and 13 Jbeta primers. TCRdb's table, derived via immunoSEQ multiplex PCR, lists solely in-frame clones and lacks some. This sample's table has some 120,000 clones. Source material: PBMCs. The receptors shown here come from a young man in good health and CMV-seronegative.

The rearrangement uses TRBV5-1 and TRBJ1-3, with 9 nucleotides matching TRBD1. J lost 2 bases, V lost 4 bases, and 7 bases had no gene match. The germline CDR1 and CDR2 sequences are SGHRS and YFSETQ. The CDR3 covers 16 residues. Here the CDR3 reads CASSAATGGTGNTIYF. The CDR3 coding sequence is TGCGCCAGCAGCGCGGCGACAGGGGGAACTGGAAACACCATATATTTT.

The chain combines TRBV5-6 with TRBJ2-5; 9 nucleotides agree with TRBD1. From germline, CDR1 is SGHDT and CDR2 YYEEEE. With V trimmed by 2 bases and J by 4 bases, 0 bases remained unmatched. This CDR3 is 13 amino acids long. CDR3 sequence: CASSLQGAETQYF. DNA of the CDR3: TGTGCCAGCAGCTTACAGGGGGCAGAGACCCAGTACTTC.

The chain carries TRBV15 and TRBJ2-7; no reliable D call. Trimming stripped 4 bases from V and 6 bases from J, with 19 bases between. Germline CDR1 and CDR2: LNHNV and YYDKDF (reference sequence). CDR3 size: 15 residues. The DNA of the CDR3 is TGTGCCACCAGCATAGGTCCGGCAGGCTTGGTCGAGCAGTACTTC. Protein product: CATSIGPAGLVEQYF.

The chain couples TRBV7-7 to TRBJ1-1, with D maybe TRBD1 (5 bases). The ends were cut back, 5 bases at V and 0 bases at J, with 7 bases in the middle. The CDR3 runs to 13 residues. CDR1 is SSHAT, CDR2 FNYEAQ, per germline (reference sequence). CDR3 in amino acids: CASSATVNTEAFF. As DNA, the CDR3 is TGTGCCAGCAGCGCGACAGTGAACACTGAAGCTTTCTTT.

The chain uses TRBV7-8 and TRBJ2-7; the match to TRBD2 covers 9 bases. The CDR3 sequence is 16 residues long. CDR1 is SGHVS and CDR2 is FQNEAQ in the germline V gene. Trimming cost V 2 bases and J 7 bases; bases outside gene matches: 12. In DNA, the CDR3 is TGTGCCAGCAGCTTACATTGGTCTAGCGGGGTGGGGGAGCAGTACTTC. It yields the protein CASSLHWSSGVGEQYF.

The DNA for the CDR3 is TGTGCCAGTAGGTGGGACACCGCGAGCACTGAAGCTTTCTTT. Its translation: CASRWDTASTEAFF. The V call is TRBV19, the J call TRBJ1-1, with D maybe TRBD1 (6 bases). The CDR3 extends over 14 amino acids. Germline V gene data show CDR1 as LNHDA and CDR2 as SQIVND (reference sequence). Between the trimmed V and J ends, which lost 6 bases and 4 bases, there was a span of 15 bases.

This chain uses TRBV4-1 with TRBJ1-2; 7 positions match TRBD1. The junction had 9 bases not matched to a gene; V was cut back by 6 bases and J by 2 bases. Germline V gene sequence: CDR1 MGHRA, CDR2 YSYEKL. The CDR3 covers 15 residues. In DNA form, the CDR3 reads TGCGCCAGCAGAGACCCCTTGGGACAGAACTATGGCTACACCTTC. Translation gives CASRDPLGQNYGYTF.